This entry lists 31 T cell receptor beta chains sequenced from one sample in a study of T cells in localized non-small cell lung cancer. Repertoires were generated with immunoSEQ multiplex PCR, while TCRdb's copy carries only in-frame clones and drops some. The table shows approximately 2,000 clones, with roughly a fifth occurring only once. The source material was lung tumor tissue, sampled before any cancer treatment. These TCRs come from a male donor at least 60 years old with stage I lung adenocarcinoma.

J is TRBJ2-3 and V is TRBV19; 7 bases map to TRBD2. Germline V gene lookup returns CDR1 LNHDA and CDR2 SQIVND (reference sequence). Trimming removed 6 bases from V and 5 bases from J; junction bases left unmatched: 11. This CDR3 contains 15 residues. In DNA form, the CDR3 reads TGTGCCAGTAGCCCATGGCGGGGGAAGGTAGATACGCAGTATTTT. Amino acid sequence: CASSPWRGKVDTQYF.

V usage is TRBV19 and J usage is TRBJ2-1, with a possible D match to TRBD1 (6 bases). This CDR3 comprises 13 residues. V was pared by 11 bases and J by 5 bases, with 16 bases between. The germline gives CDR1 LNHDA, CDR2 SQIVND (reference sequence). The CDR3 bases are TGTGCCGGGAGCTGGGGGCTCAACAATGAGCAGTTCTTC. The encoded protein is CAGSWGLNNEQFF.

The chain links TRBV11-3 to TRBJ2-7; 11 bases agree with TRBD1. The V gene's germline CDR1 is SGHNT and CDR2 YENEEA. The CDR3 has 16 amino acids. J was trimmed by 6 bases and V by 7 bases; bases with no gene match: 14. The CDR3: CASTRGSPGQGVEQYF. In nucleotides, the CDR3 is TGTGCCAGCACCCGAGGGTCCCCGGGACAGGGGGTCGAGCAGTACTTC.

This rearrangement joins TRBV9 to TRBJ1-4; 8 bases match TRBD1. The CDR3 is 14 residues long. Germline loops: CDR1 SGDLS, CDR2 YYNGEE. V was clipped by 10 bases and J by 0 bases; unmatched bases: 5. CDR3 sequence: CAGGTGPTNEKLFF. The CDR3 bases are TGTGCCGGCGGGACAGGACCAACTAATGAAAAACTGTTTTTT.

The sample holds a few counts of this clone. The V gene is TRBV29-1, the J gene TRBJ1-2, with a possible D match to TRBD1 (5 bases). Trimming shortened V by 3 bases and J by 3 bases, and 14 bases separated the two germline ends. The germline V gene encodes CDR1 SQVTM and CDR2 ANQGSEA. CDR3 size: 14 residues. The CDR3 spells CSVDRGLGDYGYTF. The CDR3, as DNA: TGCAGCGTTGATCGGGGCCTAGGAGACTATGGCTACACCTTC. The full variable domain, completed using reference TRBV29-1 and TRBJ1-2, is SAVISQKPSRDICQRGTSLTIQCQVDSQVTMMFWYRQQPGQSLTLIATANQGSEATYESGFVIDKFPISRPNLTFSTLTVSNMSPEDSSIYLCSVDRGLGDYGYTFGSGTRLTVV.

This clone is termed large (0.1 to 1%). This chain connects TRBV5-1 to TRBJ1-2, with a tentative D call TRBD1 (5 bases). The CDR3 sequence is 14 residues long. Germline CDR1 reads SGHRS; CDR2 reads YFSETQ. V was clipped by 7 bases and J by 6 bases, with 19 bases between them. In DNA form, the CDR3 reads TGCGCCAGCCTTGATGTTGCAGGGCCTGATGGCTACACCTTC. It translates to CASLDVAGPDGYTF.

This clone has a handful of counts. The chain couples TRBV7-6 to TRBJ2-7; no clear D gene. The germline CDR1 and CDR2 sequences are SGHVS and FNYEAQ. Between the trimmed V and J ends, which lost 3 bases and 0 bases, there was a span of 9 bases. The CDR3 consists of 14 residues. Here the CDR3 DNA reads TGTGCCAGCAGCTTCGACCTAAACTCCTACGAGCAGTACTTC. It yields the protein CASSFDLNSYEQYF.

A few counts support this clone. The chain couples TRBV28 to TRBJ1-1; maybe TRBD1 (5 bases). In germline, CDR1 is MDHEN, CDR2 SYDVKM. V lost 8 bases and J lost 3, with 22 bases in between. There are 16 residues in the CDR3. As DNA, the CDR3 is TGTGCCAGCGGGGCCTCATCATTAGTTTACCACACTGAAGCTTTCTTT. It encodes CASGASSLVYHTEAFF. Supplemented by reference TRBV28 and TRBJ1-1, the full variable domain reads DVKVTQSSRYLVKRTGEKVFLECVQDMDHENMFWYRQDPGLGLRLIYFSYDVKMKEKGDIPEGYSVSREKKERFSLILESASTNQTSMYLCASGASSLVYHTEAFFGQGTRLTVV.

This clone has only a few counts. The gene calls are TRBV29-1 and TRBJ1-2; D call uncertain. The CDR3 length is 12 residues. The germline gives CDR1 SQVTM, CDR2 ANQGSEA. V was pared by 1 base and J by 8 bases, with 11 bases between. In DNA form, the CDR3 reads TGCAGCGTTGAAGGGTCTGGATTGGGCTACACCTTC. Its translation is CSVEGSGLGYTF.

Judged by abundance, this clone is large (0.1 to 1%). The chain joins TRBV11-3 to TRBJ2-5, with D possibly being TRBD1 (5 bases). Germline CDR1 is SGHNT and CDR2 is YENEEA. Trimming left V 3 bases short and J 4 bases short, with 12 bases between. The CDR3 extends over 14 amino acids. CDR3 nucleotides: TGTGCCAGCAGCTTTTACAGGACGGGAGAGACCCAGTACTTC. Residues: CASSFYRTGETQYF.

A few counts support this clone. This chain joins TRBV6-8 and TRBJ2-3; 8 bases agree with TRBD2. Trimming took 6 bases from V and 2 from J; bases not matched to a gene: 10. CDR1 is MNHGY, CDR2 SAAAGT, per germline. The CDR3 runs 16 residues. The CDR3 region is CASSRGERGYTDTQYF. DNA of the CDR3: TGTGCCAGCAGCCGCGGGGAGCGGGGGTACACAGATACGCAGTATTTT.

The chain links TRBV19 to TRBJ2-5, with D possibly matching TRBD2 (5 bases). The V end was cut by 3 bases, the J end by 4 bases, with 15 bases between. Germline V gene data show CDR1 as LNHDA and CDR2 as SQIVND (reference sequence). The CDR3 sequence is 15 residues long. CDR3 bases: TGTGCCAGTAGTATGCGTCCGGGGTTCTCAGAGACCCAGTACTTC. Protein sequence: CASSMRPGFSETQYF.

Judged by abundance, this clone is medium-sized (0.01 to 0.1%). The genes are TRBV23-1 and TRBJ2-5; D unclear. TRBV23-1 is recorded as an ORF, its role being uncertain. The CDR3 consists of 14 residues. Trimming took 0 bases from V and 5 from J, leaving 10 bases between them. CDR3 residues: CASSQSWTSETQYF. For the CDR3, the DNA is TGCGCCAGCAGTCAATCCTGGACGAGCGAGACCCAGTACTTC.

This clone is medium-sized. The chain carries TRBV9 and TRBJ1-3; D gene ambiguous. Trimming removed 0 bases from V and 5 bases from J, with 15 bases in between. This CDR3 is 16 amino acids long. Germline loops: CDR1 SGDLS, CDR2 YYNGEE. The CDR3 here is CASSVEGLLTRNTIYF. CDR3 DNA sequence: TGTGCCAGCAGCGTAGAAGGGTTGTTAACGAGAAACACCATATATTTT.

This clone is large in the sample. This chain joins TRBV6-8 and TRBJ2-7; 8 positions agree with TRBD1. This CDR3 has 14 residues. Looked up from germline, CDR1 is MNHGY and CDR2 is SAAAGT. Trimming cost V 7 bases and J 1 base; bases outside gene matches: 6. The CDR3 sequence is CASNWDRNSYEQYF. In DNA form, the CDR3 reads TGTGCCAGCAACTGGGACAGGAATTCCTACGAGCAGTACTTC.

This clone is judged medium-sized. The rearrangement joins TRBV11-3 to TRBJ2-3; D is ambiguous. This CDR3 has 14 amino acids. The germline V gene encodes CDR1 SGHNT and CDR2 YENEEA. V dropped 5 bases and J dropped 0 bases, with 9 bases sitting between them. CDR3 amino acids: CASSPTTSTDTQYF. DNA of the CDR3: TGTGCCAGCAGCCCGACAACTAGCACAGATACGCAGTATTTT.

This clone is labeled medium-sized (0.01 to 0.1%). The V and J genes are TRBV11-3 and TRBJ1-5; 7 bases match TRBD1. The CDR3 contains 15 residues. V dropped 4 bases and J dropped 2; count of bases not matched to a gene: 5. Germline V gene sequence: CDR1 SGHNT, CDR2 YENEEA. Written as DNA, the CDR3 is TGTGCCAGCAGCTCCACAGGGGCCGGCAATCAGCCCCAGCATTTT. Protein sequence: CASSSTGAGNQPQHF.

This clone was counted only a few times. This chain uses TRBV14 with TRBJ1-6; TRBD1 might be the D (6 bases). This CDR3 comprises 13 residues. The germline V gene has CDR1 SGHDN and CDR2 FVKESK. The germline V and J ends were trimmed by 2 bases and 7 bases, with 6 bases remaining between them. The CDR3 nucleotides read TGTGCCAGCAGCCAAACAGGGAATTCACCCCTCCACTTT. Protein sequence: CASSQTGNSPLHF. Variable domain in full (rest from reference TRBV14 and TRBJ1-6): EAGVTQFPSHSVIEKGQTVTLRCDPISGHDNLYWYRRVMGKEIKFLLHFVKESKQDESGMPNNRFLAERTGGTYSTLKVQPAELEDSGVYFCASSQTGNSPLHFGNGTRLTVT.

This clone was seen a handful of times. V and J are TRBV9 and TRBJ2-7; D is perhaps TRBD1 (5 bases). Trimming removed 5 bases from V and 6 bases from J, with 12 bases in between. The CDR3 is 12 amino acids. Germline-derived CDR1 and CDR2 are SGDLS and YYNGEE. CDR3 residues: CASSPDTLEQYF. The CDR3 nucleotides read TGTGCCAGCAGTCCGGACACCCTCGAGCAGTACTTC.

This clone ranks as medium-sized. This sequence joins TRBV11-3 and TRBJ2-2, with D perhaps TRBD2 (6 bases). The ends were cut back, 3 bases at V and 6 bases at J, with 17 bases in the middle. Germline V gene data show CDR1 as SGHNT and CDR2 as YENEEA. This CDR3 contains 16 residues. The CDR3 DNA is TGTGCCAGCAGCTTGGCCCGGGGGACCGAACCCGGGGAGCTGTTTTTT. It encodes CASSLARGTEPGELFF.

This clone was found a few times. The CDR3 bases are TGTGCCAGCAGCTTGGTGGGGGGGGCGGCGAATCAGCCCCAGCATTTT. This sequence encodes CASSLVGGAANQPQHF. This rearrangement joins TRBV11-3 to TRBJ1-5; D possibly corresponds to TRBD1 (6 bases). Looked up from germline, CDR1 is SGHNT and CDR2 is YENEEA. V lost 3 bases and J 4 bases, leaving 16 bases between the germline ends. This CDR3 spans 16 amino acids.

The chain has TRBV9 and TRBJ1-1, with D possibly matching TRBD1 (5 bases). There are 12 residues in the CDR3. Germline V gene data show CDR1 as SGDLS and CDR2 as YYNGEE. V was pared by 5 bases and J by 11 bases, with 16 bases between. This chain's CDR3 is CASSERGRAAFF. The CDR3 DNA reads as TGTGCCAGCAGTGAGAGGGGCCGAGCGGCTTTCTTT. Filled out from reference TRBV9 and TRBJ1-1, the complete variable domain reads DSGVTQTPKHLITATGQRVTLRCSPRSGDLSVYWYQQSLDQGLQFLIQYYNGEERAKGNILERFSAQQFPDLHSELNLSSLELGDSALYFCASSERGRAAFFGQGTRLTVV.

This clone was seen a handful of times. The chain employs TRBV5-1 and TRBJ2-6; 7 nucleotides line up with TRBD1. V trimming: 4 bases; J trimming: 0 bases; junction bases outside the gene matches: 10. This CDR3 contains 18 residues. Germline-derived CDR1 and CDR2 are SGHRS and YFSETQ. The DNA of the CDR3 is TGCGCCAGCAGCACGGGACAGCCTTTGGACTCTGGGGCCAACGTCCTGACTTTC. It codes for CASSTGQPLDSGANVLTF.

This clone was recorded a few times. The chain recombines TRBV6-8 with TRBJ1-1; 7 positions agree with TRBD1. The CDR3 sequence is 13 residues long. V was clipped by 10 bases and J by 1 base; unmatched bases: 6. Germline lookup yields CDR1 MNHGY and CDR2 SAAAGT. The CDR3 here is CATGTAENTEAFF. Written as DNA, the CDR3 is TGTGCCACCGGGACAGCCGAGAACACTGAAGCTTTCTTT.

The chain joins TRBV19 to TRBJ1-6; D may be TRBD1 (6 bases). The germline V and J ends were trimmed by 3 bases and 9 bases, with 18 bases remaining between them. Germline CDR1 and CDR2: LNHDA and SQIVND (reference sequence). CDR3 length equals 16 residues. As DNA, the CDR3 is TGTGCCAGTAGTATTTTCGCGTCAGGGGACCGTTCACCCCTCCACTTT. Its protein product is CASSIFASGDRSPLHF. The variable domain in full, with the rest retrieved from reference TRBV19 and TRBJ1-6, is DGGITQSPKYLFRKEGQNVTLSCEQNLNHDAMYWYRQDPGQGLRLIYYSQIVNDFQKGDIAEGYSVSREKKESFPLTVTSAQKNPTAFYLCASSIFASGDRSPLHFGNGTRLTVT.

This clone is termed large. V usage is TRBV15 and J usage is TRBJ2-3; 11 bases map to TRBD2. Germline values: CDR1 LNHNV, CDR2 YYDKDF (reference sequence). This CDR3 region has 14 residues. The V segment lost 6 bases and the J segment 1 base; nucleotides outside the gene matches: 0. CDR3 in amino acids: CATRLAGGTDTQYF. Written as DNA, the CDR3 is TGTGCCACCAGACTAGCGGGGGGCACAGATACGCAGTATTTT.

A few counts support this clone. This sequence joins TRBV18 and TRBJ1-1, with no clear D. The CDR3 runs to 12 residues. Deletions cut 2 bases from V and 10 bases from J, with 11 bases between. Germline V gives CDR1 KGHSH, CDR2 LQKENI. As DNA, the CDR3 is TGTGCCAGCTCACCAAACCCCCCCCTAGCTTTCTTT. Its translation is CASSPNPPLAFF.

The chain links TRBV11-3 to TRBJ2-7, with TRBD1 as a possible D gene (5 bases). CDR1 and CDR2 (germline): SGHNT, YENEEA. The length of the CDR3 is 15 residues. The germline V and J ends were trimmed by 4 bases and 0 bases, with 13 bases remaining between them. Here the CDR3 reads CASSSLGRDSYEQYF. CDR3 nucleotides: TGTGCCAGCAGCTCCCTCGGCAGGGACTCCTACGAGCAGTACTTC.

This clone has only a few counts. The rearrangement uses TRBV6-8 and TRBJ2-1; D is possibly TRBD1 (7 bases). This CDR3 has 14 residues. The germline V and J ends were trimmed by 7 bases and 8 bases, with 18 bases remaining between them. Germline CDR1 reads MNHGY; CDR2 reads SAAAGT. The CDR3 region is CASNHQGGRDEQFF. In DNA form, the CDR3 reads TGTGCCAGCAACCATCAGGGGGGAAGGGATGAGCAGTTCTTC.

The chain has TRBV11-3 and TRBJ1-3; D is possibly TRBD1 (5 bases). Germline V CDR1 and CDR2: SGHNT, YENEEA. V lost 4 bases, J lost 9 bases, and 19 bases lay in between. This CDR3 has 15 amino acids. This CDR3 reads CASSSPRTGGGTIYF. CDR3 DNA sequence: TGTGCCAGCAGCTCACCTCGGACCGGGGGAGGCACCATATATTTT.

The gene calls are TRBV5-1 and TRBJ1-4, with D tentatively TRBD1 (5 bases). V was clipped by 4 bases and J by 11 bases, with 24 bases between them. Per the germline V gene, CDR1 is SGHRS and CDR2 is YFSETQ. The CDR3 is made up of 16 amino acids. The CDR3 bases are TGCGCCAGCAGCGGATTGGGGCCAGGGAGCGACCGGAAACTGTTTTTT. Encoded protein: CASSGLGPGSDRKLFF.